A single sample gave rise to the 10 T cell receptor beta chains below, sequenced in a study of beta chain features in type 1 diabetes. The sequenced template was cDNA made from the entire isolated RNA. TCRdb keeps only in-frame clones here, not all; method: immunoSEQ multiplex PCR. The sample lists 600,000 to 650,000 clones; 15% to 18% were seen once. Sequenced: naive CD4+ T cells from blood. All receptors come from a man younger than 30 in good health.

The sample holds a few counts of this clone. The chain is built from TRBV28 and TRBJ2-5; TRBD1 matches at 9 bases. The CDR3 sequence is 15 residues long. The trim removed 3 bases at V and 9 bases at J, leaving 11 bases unmatched. Per the germline V gene, CDR1 is MDHEN and CDR2 is SYDVKM. The CDR3 here is CASSFLKTGGNPQYF. The CDR3 DNA is TGTGCCAGCAGTTTCCTGAAGACAGGGGGGAACCCCCAGTACTTC.

This chain uses TRBV5-1 with TRBJ1-1, with D perhaps TRBD1 (6 bases). CDR1 is SGHRS and CDR2 is YFSETQ in the germline V gene. The V end lost 6 bases, the J end lost 0 bases, and 15 bases lay between the germline ends. The CDR3 consists of 15 residues. The CDR3 nucleotides read TGCGCCAGCAAACAGGCCTGGGACATGAACACTGAAGCTTTCTTT. This encodes CASKQAWDMNTEAFF.

Concerning this clone itself: Other DNA sequences within the sample encode an identical CDR3. The chain employs TRBV9 and TRBJ1-5, with 7 bases matching TRBD1. V was clipped by 0 bases and J by 4 bases; unmatched bases: 4. This CDR3 is built from 15 residues. Germline V CDR1 and CDR2: SGDLS, YYNGEE. The DNA of the CDR3 is TGTGCCAGCAGCGTAGGACAGGGACGAAATCAGCCCCAGCATTTT. It is translated as CASSVGQGRNQPQHF.

This clone was observed a handful of times. The V call is TRBV5-1, the J call TRBJ2-7; D is perhaps TRBD1 (6 bases). The CDR3 has 13 residues. In germline, CDR1 is SGHRS, CDR2 YFSETQ. V was pared by 2 bases and J by 7 bases, with 13 bases between. The CDR3 is CASSLKGVVEQYF. The CDR3 bases are TGCGCCAGCAGCTTAAAGGGGGTAGTTGAGCAGTACTTC.

V gene TRBV5-4 combines with J gene TRBJ1-2; no definite D call. Looked up from germline, CDR1 is SGHNT and CDR2 is YYREEE (reference sequence). Trimming shortened V by 4 bases and J by 7 bases, and 20 bases separated the two germline ends. The CDR3 spans 15 residues. The chain's CDR3 is CASSLKGNLNSGYTF. As DNA, the CDR3 is TGTGCCAGCAGCCTGAAGGGTAACTTGAATTCTGGCTACACCTTC.

This clone showed up just a few times. The chain links TRBV29-1 to TRBJ1-1, with 8 bases identical to TRBD1. This CDR3 is 13 amino acids long. CDR1 and CDR2 from the germline V gene are SQVTM and ANQGSEA. J lost 3 bases, V lost 7 bases, and 7 bases had no gene match. CDR3 DNA sequence: TGCAGCGCCGGTGACAGGGGTTACACTGAAGCTTTCTTT. Encoded protein: CSAGDRGYTEAFF.

The J gene is TRBJ2-2, the V gene TRBV6-5, with D unclear. Per the germline V gene, CDR1 is MNHEY and CDR2 is SVGAGI. Trimming took off 2 bases at V and 6 bases at J, with 7 bases between the two ends. CDR3 length: 13 amino acids. This chain's CDR3 is CASSYLTSGELFF. CDR3 DNA: TGTGCCAGCAGTTACCTGACATCCGGGGAGCTGTTTTTT.

The CDR3 DNA reads TGTGCCAGCAGCGTAGACCCCCTCTTATCCGCTGGCTACACCTTC. Protein product: CASSVDPLLSAGYTF. The chain carries TRBV9 and TRBJ1-2, with D unclear. The germline CDR1 and CDR2 sequences are SGDLS and YYNGEE. The CDR3 is 15 amino acids. V lost 0 bases and J lost 7, with 16 bases in between.

V is TRBV21-1 and J is TRBJ2-2. TRBV21-1 counts as a pseudogene. This CDR3 contains 15 residues. CDR3 in DNA: TGTGCCAGCAGCCCAGACCTAACGAACACCGGGGAGCTGTTTTTT. It codes for CASSPDLTNTGELFF.

This clone appeared a few times. V is TRBV4-1 and J is TRBJ2-2; D might be TRBD1 (5 bases). V was cut by 1 base and J by 7 bases, with 13 bases left in between. The CDR3 length is 15 residues. Germline V gene lookup returns CDR1 MGHRA and CDR2 YSYEKL. DNA for the CDR3: TGCGCCAGCAGCCAAGGCTGGGGCCGGCACGGGGAGCTGTTTTTT. This codes for CASSQGWGRHGELFF.